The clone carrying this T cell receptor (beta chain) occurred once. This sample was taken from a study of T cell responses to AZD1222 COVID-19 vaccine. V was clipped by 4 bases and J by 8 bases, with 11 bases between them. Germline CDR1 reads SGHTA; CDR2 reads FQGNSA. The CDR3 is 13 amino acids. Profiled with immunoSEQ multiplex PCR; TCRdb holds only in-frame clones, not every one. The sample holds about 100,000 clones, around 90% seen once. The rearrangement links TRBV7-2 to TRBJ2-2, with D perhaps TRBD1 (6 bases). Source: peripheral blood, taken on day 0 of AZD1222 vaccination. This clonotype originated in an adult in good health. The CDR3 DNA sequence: TGTGCCAGCAGCTCTCGGACAGAAGGGGAGCTGTTTTTT. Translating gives CASSSRTEGELFF.